Shown below are 20 T cell receptor beta chains from a single sample sequenced in a study of cytomegalovirus exposure and HLA in healthy donors. PCR was performed using 60 Vbeta and 13 Jbeta primers. Sequenced by immunoSEQ multiplex PCR; TCRdb stores in-frame clones only, minus some. Counted here are fewer than 200,000 clones, 70% to 80% occurring once; the ten biggest clones make up more than 9.5%. The sequenced material came from PBMCs. These receptors were taken from a man younger than 35 in good health and CMV-seropositive.

The gene calls are TRBV19 and TRBJ1-5; the D is unclear. CDR3 length: 13 amino acids. The germline V gene encodes CDR1 LNHDA and CDR2 SQIVND (reference sequence). V lost 3 bases to trimming and J lost 7 bases, with 10 bases between them. CDR3 sequence (DNA): TGTGCCAGTAGTATCAATGCGGTACAGCCCCAGCATTTT. This sequence encodes CASSINAVQPQHF.

Remarks on this clone: Mismatch with germline at one junction end may stem from a read error. The chain uses TRBV7-9 and TRBJ2-1, with TRBD1 matching over 8 bases. The CDR3 totals 15 residues. Per germline, CDR1 SEHNR and CDR2 FQNEAQ (reference sequence). The DNA for the CDR3 is TGTTCCAGCAGCCCTCGTAGGGACAGGTACTATGAGCAGTTCTTC. This codes for CSSSPRRDRYYEQFF.

This chain joins TRBV6-4 and TRBJ2-7, with D tentatively TRBD2 (5 bases). Trimming removed 6 bases from V and 0 bases from J, with 9 bases in between. The germline V gene has CDR1 MRHNA and CDR2 SNTAGT. This CDR3 spans 13 amino acids. The CDR3 DNA reads as TGTGCCAGCAGCGAGGGTCCCTCCTACGAGCAGTACTTC. This translates into CASSEGPSYEQYF.

V and J are TRBV18 and TRBJ2-7; unclear D gene. The CDR3 loop spans 13 amino acids. Germline-derived CDR1 and CDR2 are KGHSH and LQKENI. V dropped 5 bases and J dropped 5 bases, with 13 bases sitting between them. The CDR3 spells CASSSDLPNEQYF. As DNA, the CDR3 is TGTGCCAGCTCAAGCGACCTACCAAACGAGCAGTACTTC.

CDR3 protein: CASSQVSRGGPYNEQFF. The CDR3 DNA reads TGTGCCAGCAGCCAGGTATCGCGGGGGGGCCCCTACAATGAGCAGTTCTTC. The chain has TRBV14 and TRBJ2-1, with TRBD2 matching 9 bases. The CDR3 is 17 amino acids. V was pared by 3 bases and J by 2 bases, with 8 bases of the junction left unmatched. The germline V gene encodes CDR1 SGHDN and CDR2 FVKESK.

V is TRBV11-2 and J is TRBJ1-1, with D perhaps TRBD1 (5 bases). The V gene lost 1 base and the J gene lost 1 base, with 16 bases spanning the gap. The CDR3 has 17 residues. From germline, CDR1 is SGHAT and CDR2 FQNNGV. As DNA, the CDR3 is TGTGCCAGCAGCTTAGGGGTGTGGGGGGAGGGGAACACTGAAGCTTTCTTT. Amino acids: CASSLGVWGEGNTEAFF.

This chain uses TRBV6-1 with TRBJ1-2; D may be TRBD1 (6 bases). Trimming took off 1 base at V and 8 bases at J, with 17 bases between the two ends. This CDR3 contains 15 residues. CDR1 is MNHNS and CDR2 is SASEGT in the germline V gene. The CDR3: CASSEGPGRGSGYTF. The CDR3 bases are TGTGCCAGCAGTGAAGGGCCGGGCAGGGGTAGCGGCTACACCTTC.

The genes are TRBV10-3 and TRBJ2-2; possibly TRBD2 for D (6 bases). Germline CDR1 is ENHRY and CDR2 is SYGVKD. V gave up 3 bases and J gave up 3 bases, with 11 bases separating them. The CDR3 runs 15 residues. DNA for the CDR3: TGTGCCATCAGTGAAACAACTAGCTACACCGGGGAGCTGTTTTTT. Encoded protein: CAISETTSYTGELFF.

This clone came up a few times. The chain recombines TRBV27 with TRBJ1-2, with TRBD1 identical over 9 bases. This CDR3 spans 15 amino acids. The junction had 11 bases not matched to a gene; V was cut back by 5 bases and J by 7 bases. CDR1 and CDR2 from the germline V gene are MNHEY and SMNVEV (reference sequence). The chain's CDR3 is CASSPNYRGRGGYTF. The DNA of the CDR3 is TGTGCCAGCAGTCCGAACTACAGGGGGCGAGGTGGCTACACCTTC.

In this sample, this clone turned up once. The chain carries TRBV4-2 and TRBJ2-3; 10 positions agree with TRBD2. The CDR3 sequence is 17 residues long. The ends lost 0 bases at V and 4 bases at J; junction bases unmatched: 7. Looked up from germline, CDR1 is LGHNA and CDR2 is YNFKEQ. The CDR3 reads CASSQDRLAGAPDTQYF. CDR3 sequence (DNA): TGTGCCAGCAGCCAAGACAGGCTAGCGGGAGCCCCAGATACGCAGTATTTT.

This clone was recorded once. The sample holds other DNA sequences that translate to the same CDR3. The rearrangement uses TRBV15 and TRBJ2-7, with 7 nucleotides matching TRBD2. The V gene end was trimmed by 1 base and the J gene end by 4 bases; junction bases not matched to a gene: 7. The V gene's germline CDR1 is LNHNV and CDR2 YYDKDF (reference sequence). This CDR3 comprises 15 residues. The CDR3 DNA is TGTGCCACCAGCAGAGTCCTAGCGGATGGGTACGAGCAGTACTTC. Translated: CATSRVLADGYEQYF.

The chain is built from TRBV14 and TRBJ2-3; TRBD2 might be the D (5 bases). CDR1 is SGHDN and CDR2 is FVKESK in the germline V gene. This CDR3 has 16 amino acids. V lost 4 bases to trimming and J lost 0 bases, with 14 bases between them. In DNA form, the CDR3 reads TGTGCCAGCAGCCCGCCGCAGAGACTAAGCACAGATACGCAGTATTTT. Amino acid sequence: CASSPPQRLSTDTQYF.

This rearrangement joins TRBV2 to TRBJ2-7; possible D gene TRBD1, 5 bases. Trimming took 7 bases from V and 4 from J, leaving 14 bases between them. Germline V gene sequence: CDR1 SNHLY, CDR2 FYNNEI. The CDR3 runs to 13 residues. The CDR3 region has the DNA TGTGCCAGCATCTCCGACAGCTCTTACGAGCAGTACTTC. This gives the protein CASISDSSYEQYF.

The V and J genes are TRBV5-1 and TRBJ2-7, with no clear D. The length of the CDR3 is 16 residues. The germline V gene encodes CDR1 SGHRS and CDR2 YFSETQ. V was shortened by 1 base and J by 5 bases, with 19 bases between the two germline ends. Written as DNA, the CDR3 is TGCGCCAGCAGCTTGCCCATTGGCAGGAACCTTAACGAGCAGTACTTC. Encoded protein: CASSLPIGRNLNEQYF.

This chain connects TRBV6-1 to TRBJ2-7, with D maybe TRBD2 (6 bases). The germline gives CDR1 MNHNS, CDR2 SASEGT. The CDR3 is 13 amino acids. Trimming removed 3 bases at V and 4 bases at J, with 10 bases between. The DNA of the CDR3 is TGTGCCAGCAGTGAGGGACTTCCATACGAGCAGTACTTC. Translated, it gives CASSEGLPYEQYF.

This clone was detected only a few times. The V gene is TRBV10-1, the J gene TRBJ2-1; 11 bases fit TRBD2. This CDR3 region has 17 residues. Germline assignment: CDR1 WNHNN and CDR2 SYGVQD (reference sequence). The junction had 12 bases not matched to a gene; V was cut back by 6 bases and J by 5 bases. The CDR3 region is CASRKSTSGSQDNEQFF. The CDR3 DNA reads as TGCGCCAGCAGAAAATCTACTAGCGGGAGTCAGGACAATGAGCAGTTCTTC.

The rearrangement joins TRBV10-3 to TRBJ2-2; 8 bases are shared with TRBD2. Germline lookup yields CDR1 ENHRY and CDR2 SYGVKD. With V trimmed by 10 bases and J by 1 base, 11 bases remained unmatched. This CDR3 is built from 16 residues. The DNA of the CDR3 is TGTGCCACCATGACTAGCGCGGCGGGGAACACCGGGGAGCTGTTTTTT. Amino acids: CATMTSAAGNTGELFF.

This chain connects TRBV4-1 to TRBJ2-5; TRBD1 aligns across 10 bases. Unmatched junction bases numbered 7, after V lost 0 bases and J lost 6 bases. This CDR3 is built from 16 residues. CDR1 MGHRA and CDR2 YSYEKL come from the germline V gene. CDR3 loop: CASSQEGTGVIKTQYF. The DNA for the CDR3 is TGCGCCAGCAGCCAAGAGGGGACAGGGGTGATAAAGACCCAGTACTTC.

J is TRBJ2-1 and V is TRBV18; a possible D gene is TRBD2 (6 bases). The germline V gene encodes CDR1 KGHSH and CDR2 LQKENI. This CDR3 is 17 amino acids long. The germline V and J ends were trimmed by 3 bases and 1 base, with 16 bases remaining between them. The CDR3 loop is CASSPRSAGTSYNEQFF. The CDR3 region has the DNA TGTGCCAGCTCACCCCGGTCCGCGGGGACGTCCTACAATGAGCAGTTCTTC. Full variable domain (remainder filled in from reference TRBV18 and TRBJ2-1): NAGVMQNPRHLVRRRGQEARLRCSPMKGHSHVYWYRQLPEEGLKFMVYLQKENIIDESGMPKERFSAEFPKEGPSILRIQQVVRGDSAAYFCASSPRSAGTSYNEQFFGPGTRLTVL.

The chain carries TRBV7-8 and TRBJ1-6; D is ambiguous. Germline CDR1 SGHVS, CDR2 FQNEAQ. Trimming shortened V by 2 bases and J by 5 bases, and 13 bases separated the two germline ends. The CDR3 loop spans 16 amino acids. This CDR3 reads CASSLFPTVNNSPLHF. The DNA of the CDR3 is TGTGCCAGCAGCTTATTCCCCACAGTCAATAATTCACCCCTCCACTTT.